This entry describes one T cell receptor beta chain. The antigen remains unidentified. The CDR3 consists of 14 residues. Germline assignment: CDR1 SEHNR and CDR2 FQNEAQ (reference sequence). V was clipped by 1 base and J by 3 bases; unmatched bases: 3. These data are taken from a study of cytomegalovirus exposure and HLA in healthy donors. Vbeta (60) and Jbeta (13) primers were used in the PCR. Clones were sequenced by immunoSEQ multiplex PCR, and TCRdb holds only the in-frame ones, with some missing. The sample holds about 160,000 clones, over 80% seen once. Study conclusions and caveats: The investigators catalogued 150 to 200 TCR beta chains as cytomegalovirus-associated. In an earlier analysis, productive rearrangement rates for most beta V segments clustered near 87% or 30%. An apparent linkage of common viral pathogens to several of the most significant clusters emerged in a later analysis.

These donors counted as nominally healthy when sampled, but unrecorded immune exposures were likely. The chain combines TRBV7-9 with TRBJ2-7; TRBD1 agrees at 7 bases. This TCR was recovered from a boy between 2 and 15 years old in good health and CMV-seronegative. The sequencing input was PBMCs. The CDR3 protein is CASSLGQGLYEQYF. As DNA, the CDR3 is TGTGCCAGCAGCTTAGGACAGGGTCTCTACGAGCAGTACTTC.